These T cell receptor beta chains were read from a single sample in a study of T cells in Graves' hyperthyroidism and ophthalmopathy. A single record per CDR3 protein comes from TCRdb applying MiXCR to the multiplex PCR reads. This table has more than 300,000 distinct CDR3 sequences, 11% to 15% appearing once. Sequencing was carried out using blood. The receptors stem from a woman in her twenties or thirties with Graves' hyperthyroidism. Each CDR3 is given with its conserved first and last residue. The order of the fields is J gene, V gene, D gene, clone size, CDR3 DNA, CDR3 protein. A D gene is named only where the DNA matches it firmly. Clone size is shown for a subset of rows, as once, few, many or a class of expanded clone.

j_gene: TRBJ1-6; v_gene: TRBV5-1; d_gene: -; abundance: -; CDR3nt: TGCGCCAGCAGCTTGCGACGGGGTTCTGAAAATTCACCCCTCCACTTT; CDR3aa: CASSLRRGSENSPLHF
j_gene: TRBJ2-1; v_gene: TRBV19; d_gene: TRBD2; abundance: few; CDR3nt: TGTGCCAGTAGTATCCGTCTAGCGGGAGTTCGAAATGAGCAGTTCTTC; CDR3aa: CASSIRLAGVRNEQFF
j_gene: TRBJ2-1; v_gene: TRBV9; d_gene: -; abundance: -; CDR3nt: TGTGCCAGCACCTTCGGGACGGACTACAATGAGCAGTTCTTC; CDR3aa: CASTFGTDYNEQFF
j_gene: TRBJ2-5; v_gene: TRBV7-3; d_gene: -; abundance: few; CDR3nt: TGTGCCAGCAGCTTGAGGGTCAAAGAGACCCAGTACTTC; CDR3aa: CASSLRVKETQYF
j_gene: TRBJ1-2; v_gene: TRBV6-2/TRBV6-3; d_gene: -; abundance: -; CDR3nt: TGTGCCAGCAGTTATTGGCCCGTTAGGGGCCGGAACTATGGCTACACCTTC; CDR3aa: CASSYWPVRGRNYGYTF
j_gene: TRBJ2-1; v_gene: TRBV30; d_gene: -; abundance: few; CDR3nt: TGTGCCTGGAGTGTAGGGGCCAGCAAGTACAATGAGCAGTTCTTC; CDR3aa: CAWSVGASKYNEQFF
j_gene: TRBJ2-3; v_gene: TRBV28; d_gene: TRBD1; abundance: many; CDR3nt: TGTGCCACCTGGGACAGTCCTGTCGGAGATACGCAGTATTTT; CDR3aa: CATWDSPVGDTQYF
j_gene: TRBJ2-3; v_gene: TRBV12-3/TRBV12-4; d_gene: -; abundance: few; CDR3nt: TGTGCCAGCAGTACCCTTACCGGGAAAACGCAGTATTTT; CDR3aa: CASSTLTGKTQYF
j_gene: TRBJ2-6; v_gene: TRBV5-1; d_gene: -; abundance: -; CDR3nt: TGCGCCAGCAGCTTGGACTTCTCTGGGGCCAACGTCCTGACTTTC; CDR3aa: CASSLDFSGANVLTF
j_gene: TRBJ2-1; v_gene: TRBV11-2; d_gene: -; abundance: many; CDR3nt: TGTGCCAGCGCCTTCCGAACAGGGAACAATGAGCAGTTCTTC; CDR3aa: CASAFRTGNNEQFF
j_gene: TRBJ2-6; v_gene: TRBV27; d_gene: TRBD1; abundance: many; CDR3nt: TGTGCCAGCAGTTACGGACAGGGGGCGGACGGCTCTGGGGCCAACGTCCTGACTTTC; CDR3aa: CASSYGQGADGSGANVLTF
j_gene: TRBJ1-3; v_gene: TRBV18; d_gene: TRBD1; abundance: once; CDR3nt: TGTGCCAGCGCAGGACAGGCTGGAAACACCATATATTTT; CDR3aa: CASAGQAGNTIYF
j_gene: TRBJ2-4; v_gene: TRBV2; d_gene: -; abundance: many; CDR3nt: TGTGCCAGCAGGGACGGTCTAGCCAAAAACATTCAGTACTTC; CDR3aa: CASRDGLAKNIQYF
j_gene: TRBJ2-1; v_gene: TRBV7-9; d_gene: TRBD2; abundance: few; CDR3nt: TGTGCCAGTGGACTAGCAGGCAATGAGCAGTTCTTC; CDR3aa: CASGLAGNEQFF